These 3 T cell receptor beta chains share one sample of origin, sequenced in a study of response to subunit inactivated influenza vaccine. TCRdb called the RT-PCR reads again in MiXCR, with one record for every CDR3 protein. This table has around 580,000 distinct CDR3 sequences, around 15% appearing once. This sample comprised PBMCs from blood, obtained roughly 12 days after vaccination. The source is a man in his forties or fifties who received an inactivated influenza vaccine.

This clonotype was recorded at least ten times. The V and J genes are TRBV20-1 and TRBJ2-7; no reliable D call. The CDR3 runs 14 residues. The germline gives CDR1 DFQATT, CDR2 SNEGSKA (reference sequence). Trimming removed 3 bases at V and 2 bases at J, with 14 bases between. CDR3 residues: CSARSSTRTYEQYF. The CDR3 DNA reads TGCAGTGCTAGGTCGTCTACCCGGACCTACGAGCAGTACTTC.

V and J are TRBV3-1 and TRBJ2-7; D gene unclear. V lost 0 bases and J lost 2, with 8 bases in between. Germline V gene lookup returns CDR1 LGHDT and CDR2 YNNKEL (reference sequence). The CDR3 is made up of 14 amino acids. CDR3 in amino acids: CASSQDYRAYEQYF. CDR3 nucleotides: TGTGCCAGCAGCCAAGACTACCGGGCCTACGAGCAGTACTTC.

The chain recombines TRBV20-1 with TRBJ2-1, with 7 bases aligning to TRBD2. Looked up from germline, CDR1 is DFQATT and CDR2 is SNEGSKA (reference sequence). CDR3 size: 16 residues. The V gene end was trimmed by 6 bases and the J gene end by 4 bases; junction bases not matched to a gene: 15. The CDR3 loop is CSAPAEGRGNYNEQFF. DNA of the CDR3: TGCAGTGCCCCGGCGGAGGGGCGGGGGAATTACAATGAGCAGTTCTTC.